Each of the 29 T cell receptor beta chains below was sequenced from the same sample in a study of blood T cells in healthy people across ages. Primed by a sample-barcoded 5' primer and a J-beta primer mix, a second PCR proceeded for 7 to 11 cycles. MiXCR, run by TCRdb on the 5' RACE reads, gives a single entry per CDR3 protein. The repertoire holds approximately 880,000 distinct CDR3 sequences, with around 48% as singletons. Sample: blood. The receptors derive from a man aged 25-45 years in good health.

J is TRBJ2-7 and V is TRBV10-3, with TRBD1 matching over 8 bases. The CDR3 runs 14 residues. The germline V gene has CDR1 ENHRY and CDR2 SYGVKD. With 3 bases clipped from V and 3 bases from J, the junction kept 4 bases outside the gene matches. CDR3 region: CAISDKGQDYEQYF. CDR3 DNA sequence: TGTGCCATCAGTGATAAGGGACAGGACTACGAGCAGTACTTC.

This rearrangement joins TRBV28 to TRBJ2-7; 8 bases fit TRBD2. After removal of 6 bases from V and 1 base from J, the junction contained 5 bases not matched to a gene. Germline CDR1 MDHEN, CDR2 SYDVKM. CDR3 length: 14 residues. The CDR3 is CASSVRGGSYEQYF. The CDR3 DNA sequence: TGTGCCAGCAGCGTCCGCGGGGGGTCCTACGAGCAGTACTTC.

As concerns this clonotype: An end of the junction differs from the germline gene, which may be a read error. The chain combines TRBV3-1 with TRBJ1-2; D remains unclear. The CDR3 has 13 residues. Germline CDR1 and CDR2: LGHDT and YNNKEL (reference sequence). The CDR3 DNA is TGTGCCAGCAGCCACCTTCGGAACTGTGGCTACACCTTC. Residues: CASSHLRNCGYTF. The variable domain in full, completed from reference TRBV3-1 and TRBJ1-2, reads DTAVSQTPKYLVTQMGNDKSIKCEQNLGHDTMYWYKQDSKKFLKIMFSYNNKELIINETVPNRFSPKSPDKAHLNLHINSLELGDSAVYFCASSHLRNCGYTFGSGTRLTVV.

V usage is TRBV20-1 and J usage is TRBJ2-3; 8 nucleotides match TRBD2. The CDR3 extends over 14 amino acids. The germline V gene encodes CDR1 DFQATT and CDR2 SNEGSKA (reference sequence). With 4 bases clipped from V and 0 bases from J, the junction kept 3 bases outside the gene matches. The CDR3 coding sequence is TGCAGTGCTACCTTAGCGGGGAGCACAGATACGCAGTATTTT. This gives the protein CSATLAGSTDTQYF.

The DNA for the CDR3 is TGTGCCAGCAGTGAATCGTTTGAGACATCCTGGGGGACTAGCGGGGTTTTTAACACCGGGGAGCTGTTTTTT. Its translation: CASSESFETSWGTSGVFNTGELFF. The rearrangement links TRBV2 to TRBJ2-2; TRBD2 matches at 13 bases. Germline lookup yields CDR1 SNHLY and CDR2 FYNNEI. The CDR3 runs to 24 residues. Trimming removed 2 bases from V and 2 bases from J; junction bases left unmatched: 23.

The V gene is TRBV4-1, the J gene TRBJ1-2; 8 nucleotides align to TRBD1. CDR3 length: 15 residues. V lost 1 base to trimming and J lost 6 bases; unmatched junction nucleotides: 7. Germline lookup yields CDR1 MGHRA and CDR2 YSYEKL. As DNA, the CDR3 is TGCGCCAGCAGCCAAGGTCCCAGGGGGCGTGATGGCTACACCTTC. Its protein is CASSQGPRGRDGYTF.

The table lists this clonotype with a count of one. V and J are TRBV20-1 and TRBJ2-4; D possibly corresponds to TRBD1 (7 bases). The CDR3 extends over 14 amino acids. Trimming shortened V by 3 bases and J by 9 bases, and 18 bases separated the two germline ends. CDR1 DFQATT and CDR2 SNEGSKA come from the germline V gene (reference sequence). This CDR3 reads CSASVKSGGLIQYF. Written as DNA, the CDR3 is TGCAGTGCTAGTGTGAAGTCAGGGGGACTCATTCAGTACTTC.

V gene TRBV28 combines with J gene TRBJ2-5; D remains unclear. Germline V lookup: CDR1 MDHEN, CDR2 SYDVKM. V lost 3 bases to trimming and J lost 1 base, with 12 bases between them. This CDR3 is 15 amino acids long. CDR3 sequence reads: CASSFEAALQETQYF. The CDR3 DNA is TGTGCCAGCAGTTTTGAGGCAGCGCTCCAAGAGACCCAGTACTTC. Drawing the rest from reference TRBV28 and TRBJ2-5, the complete variable domain is DVKVTQSSRYLVKRTGEKVFLECVQDMDHENMFWYRQDPGLGLRLIYFSYDVKMKEKGDIPEGYSVSREKKERFSLILESASTNQTSMYLCASSFEAALQETQYFGPGTRLLVL.

This clonotype was observed a handful of times. The chain links TRBV6-2 or TRBV6-3 to TRBJ2-7; a possible D gene is TRBD2 (5 bases). Germline V gene data show CDR1 as MNHEY and CDR2 as SVGEGT. The CDR3 consists of 14 residues. Trimming took off 6 bases at V and 2 bases at J, with 14 bases between the two ends. In DNA form, the CDR3 reads TGTGCCAGCAGGCTCGGGATGTCACCCTACGAGCAGTACTTC. This sequence encodes CASRLGMSPYEQYF.

The chain couples TRBV9 to TRBJ2-3; D is ambiguous. This CDR3 region has 11 residues. Germline CDR1 reads SGDLS; CDR2 reads YYNGEE. V was cut by 3 bases and J by 11 bases, with 10 bases left in between. The CDR3 region is CASSGSRGQYF. CDR3 nucleotides: TGTGCCAGCAGCGGGAGCCGAGGGCAGTATTTT.

As regards this clonotype: It may be a read error: a sequence one base away is much more abundant. The chain employs TRBV29-1 and TRBJ2-3, with D possibly matching TRBD1 (5 bases). CDR1 SQVTM and CDR2 ANQGSEA come from the germline V gene. The CDR3 totals 13 residues. The V end lost 8 bases, the J end lost 3 bases, and 15 bases lay between the germline ends. The CDR3 reads CSIAPRVTDTQYF. The CDR3 DNA is TGCAGCATTGCCCCCAGGGTAACAGATACGCAGTATTTT.

In its sample, this clonotype was seen a few times. The chain carries TRBV7-8 and TRBJ1-1; 10 nucleotides match TRBD1. The CDR3 is 16 amino acids. The J segment lost 3 bases and the V segment lost 5 bases, leaving 9 bases of the junction unmatched. Germline V gene data show CDR1 as SGHVS and CDR2 as FQNEAQ. This CDR3 reads CASSVGTGVVYTEAFF. The DNA of the CDR3 is TGTGCCAGCAGCGTTGGGACAGGGGTCGTTTACACTGAAGCTTTCTTT.

This clonotype was picked up a small number of times. CDR3 DNA: TGTGCCAGCCTAGCCTTAGCGGGGGGGCAAGAGACCCAGTACTTC. Amino acids: CASLALAGGQETQYF. The rearrangement links TRBV6-1 to TRBJ2-5; TRBD2 matches at 11 bases. Unmatched junction bases numbered 7, after V lost 8 bases and J lost 2 bases. The CDR3 contains 15 residues. CDR1 and CDR2 from the germline V gene are MNHNS and SASEGT.

This clonotype was seen a handful of times. CDR3: CASSLDGESNQPQHF. The DNA for the CDR3 is TGTGCCAGCAGCTTAGATGGGGAATCGAATCAGCCCCAGCATTTT. The chain is built from TRBV7-2 and TRBJ1-5; D unclear. The CDR3 runs 15 residues. Germline CDR1 reads SGHTA; CDR2 reads FQGNSA. Between the trimmed V and J ends, which lost 1 base and 4 bases, there was a span of 11 bases.

The chain couples TRBV4-1 to TRBJ2-5; the match to TRBD1 covers 7 bases. The V and J ends lost 0 bases and 11 bases, in that order; junction bases with no gene match: 12. Germline CDR1 MGHRA, CDR2 YSYEKL. The CDR3 runs to 15 residues. The CDR3: CASSQEGQINNEQYF. CDR3 DNA sequence: TGCGCCAGCAGCCAAGAGGGACAGATCAACAATGAGCAGTACTTC.

The rearrangement joins TRBV7-2 to TRBJ2-7; 8 positions agree with TRBD1. J gave up 2 bases and V 6 bases, and 6 bases lay outside the gene matches. Germline CDR1 reads SGHTA; CDR2 reads FQGNSA. This CDR3 is 14 amino acids long. CDR3 DNA: TGTGCCAGCAGGTCCCAGACAGGGGCCTACGAGCAGTACTTC. Translating gives CASRSQTGAYEQYF.

This clonotype was seen more than once but under ten times. V gene TRBV29-1 combines with J gene TRBJ2-7, with 7 bases identical to TRBD2. CDR3 length equals 13 residues. Germline V gives CDR1 SQVTM, CDR2 ANQGSEA. V dropped 5 bases and J dropped 2; count of bases not matched to a gene: 6. Here the CDR3 reads CSVRSGGTYEQYF. The CDR3 DNA reads as TGCAGCGTTAGGTCGGGGGGAACCTACGAGCAGTACTTC.

The chain employs TRBV20-1 and TRBJ2-5; D is perhaps TRBD1 or TRBD2 (5 bases each). The CDR3 length is 15 residues. The V end was cut by 3 bases, the J end by 0 bases, with 14 bases between. Germline CDR1 DFQATT, CDR2 SNEGSKA (reference sequence). The CDR3 protein is CSARRGSGDQETQYF. CDR3 nucleotides: TGCAGTGCTAGGAGGGGCTCAGGTGACCAAGAGACCCAGTACTTC.

The genes are TRBV18 and TRBJ1-5; D is possibly TRBD1 (5 bases). V was pared by 2 bases and J by 5 bases, with 7 bases between. The CDR3 totals 13 residues. Germline V gene lookup returns CDR1 KGHSH and CDR2 LQKENI. CDR3 DNA: TGTGCCAGCTCACCAACCAGGGATCAGCCCCAGCATTTT. This codes for CASSPTRDQPQHF.

This clonotype has just a few counts. At one end, the junction sequence differs from germline, possibly due to a read error. The rearrangement uses TRBV4-3 and TRBJ2-1; maybe TRBD2 (7 bases). Germline CDR1 reads LGHNA; CDR2 reads YSLEER. CDR3 length: 16 residues. CDR3 nucleotides: TGCGCCAGCAGTCAAGAAGGGGGGGCGTTCTACAATGAGCAGTTCTTC. As protein: CASSQEGGAFYNEQFF.

This clonotype was counted only a few times. This chain uses TRBV27 with TRBJ1-6, with D perhaps TRBD1 (5 bases). V lost 4 bases and J 6 bases, leaving 10 bases between the germline ends. The CDR3 length is 14 residues. CDR1 and CDR2 from the germline V gene are MNHEY and SMNVEV (reference sequence). The CDR3 is CASSYRGGNSPLHF. The DNA for the CDR3 is TGTGCCAGCAGTTACCGGGGGGGTAATTCACCCCTCCACTTT.

In this sample, this clonotype turned up many times. The J gene is TRBJ2-5, the V gene TRBV20-1; TRBD2 is a possible D gene (7 bases). The germline V gene has CDR1 DFQATT and CDR2 SNEGSKA (reference sequence). Trimming stripped 5 bases from V and 2 bases from J, with 12 bases between. This CDR3 is 13 amino acids long. The CDR3 loop is CSAGRGNQETQYF. The CDR3 nucleotides read TGCAGTGCTGGGAGGGGGAATCAAGAGACCCAGTACTTC.

This clonotype was found a few times. The chain links TRBV4-1 to TRBJ2-3, with TRBD2 as a possible D gene (6 bases). CDR1 MGHRA and CDR2 YSYEKL come from the germline V gene. Trimming left V 0 bases short and J 0 bases short, with 10 bases between. CDR3 length: 16 residues. The CDR3 reads CASSQDGGTSTDTQYF. The CDR3 nucleotides are TGCGCCAGCAGCCAAGATGGGGGGACGAGCACAGATACGCAGTATTTT.

This clonotype showed up just a few times. The chain joins TRBV7-3 to TRBJ1-2; 9 bases are a match to TRBD1. J was trimmed by 5 bases and V by 2 bases; bases with no gene match: 12. Germline V gene data show CDR1 as SGHTA and CDR2 as FQGTGA. The CDR3 spans 17 residues. The CDR3 sequence is CASSLSSGGGQGYGYTF. CDR3 DNA sequence: TGTGCCAGCAGCTTATCGTCCGGTGGGGGACAGGGATATGGCTACACCTTC.

This clonotype was seen only a few times. The V gene is TRBV12-3 or TRBV12-4, the J gene TRBJ2-1; the match to TRBD1 covers 9 bases. This CDR3 contains 13 residues. The ends lost 8 bases at V and 10 bases at J; junction bases unmatched: 9. Here the CDR3 DNA reads TGTGCCAGCGGGGGGACAGGGTTTGTGGAGCAGTTCTTC. Translation gives CASGGTGFVEQFF.

The chain has TRBV20-1 and TRBJ2-1; TRBD2 aligns across 11 bases. This CDR3 is 14 amino acids long. The trim removed 6 bases at V and 10 bases at J, leaving 11 bases unmatched. Germline V lookup: CDR1 DFQATT, CDR2 SNEGSKA (reference sequence). CDR3: CSALLAGALYEQFF. CDR3 DNA sequence: TGCAGTGCGCTACTAGCGGGGGCCCTCTACGAGCAGTTCTTC.

The V and J genes are TRBV27 and TRBJ2-1, with D possibly being TRBD1 (5 bases). The CDR3 loop spans 16 amino acids. Germline CDR1 reads MNHEY; CDR2 reads SMNVEV (reference sequence). The germline V and J ends were trimmed by 5 bases and 0 bases, with 14 bases remaining between them. Written as DNA, the CDR3 is TGTGCCAGCAGTCTTTTAAGCAGGGTCTCCTACAATGAGCAGTTCTTC. Protein product: CASSLLSRVSYNEQFF.

The chain is built from TRBV27 and TRBJ2-6; D may be TRBD2 (6 bases). The CDR3 contains 18 residues. V shed 2 bases and J shed 0 bases, with 14 bases lying between them. The V gene's germline CDR1 is MNHEY and CDR2 SMNVEV (reference sequence). The CDR3 DNA sequence: TGTGCCAGCAGTTTACATAGCGGAGAGGCCTCTGGGGCCAACGTCCTGACTTTC. The encoded protein is CASSLHSGEASGANVLTF.

This clonotype was picked up many times. The chain carries TRBV29-1 and TRBJ2-3; D is undetermined. Germline V gene data show CDR1 as SQVTM and CDR2 as ANQGSEA. V lost 1 base to trimming and J lost 0 bases, with 14 bases between them. This CDR3 is 16 amino acids long. CDR3 protein: CSVEVRRKTSTDTQYF. DNA for the CDR3: TGCAGCGTTGAAGTGCGCCGAAAAACTAGCACAGATACGCAGTATTTT.